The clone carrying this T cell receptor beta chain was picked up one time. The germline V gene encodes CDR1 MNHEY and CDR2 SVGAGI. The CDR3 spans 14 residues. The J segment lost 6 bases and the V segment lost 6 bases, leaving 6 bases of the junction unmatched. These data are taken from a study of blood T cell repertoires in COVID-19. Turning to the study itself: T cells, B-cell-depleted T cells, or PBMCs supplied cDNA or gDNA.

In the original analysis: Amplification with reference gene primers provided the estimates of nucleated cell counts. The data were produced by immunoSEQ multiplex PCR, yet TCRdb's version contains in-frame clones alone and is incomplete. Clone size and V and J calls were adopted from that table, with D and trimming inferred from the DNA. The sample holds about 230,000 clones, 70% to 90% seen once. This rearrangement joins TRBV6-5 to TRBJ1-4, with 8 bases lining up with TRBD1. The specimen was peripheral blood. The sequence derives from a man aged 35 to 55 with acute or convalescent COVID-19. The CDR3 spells CASRDQGADEKLFF. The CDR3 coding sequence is TGTGCCAGCAGGGACCAGGGGGCAGATGAAAAACTGTTTTTT.